The rows below give T cell receptor beta chains drawn from one sample of a study of T-cell reconstitution after alpha-beta-depleted transplantation in children. Via MiXCR, TCRdb re-called the PCR reads, giving one row per CDR3 protein. The table records 65,000 to 75,000 distinct CDR3 sequences, around 4.7% of them present only once. Source: PBMCs, mostly from graft donor cells, taken 180 days after TCRalphabeta/CD19-depleted stem cell transplant. Receptors originate from a boy less than two years old who had a stem cell transplant for acute myeloid leukemia, so the T cells may come from the graft donor. The CDR3 runs from the conserved cysteine through the conserved F or W. D genes are given only for firm matches. Clone size is given for some rows only: seen once, a few or many times, or a class if the clone is expanded.

.	TRBV18	TRBJ2-3	many	CASSPADTQYF	TGTGCCAGCTCACCAGCAGATACGCAGTATTTT
TRBD1	TRBV9	TRBJ2-2	few	CASSVEGGPTGELFF	TGTGCCAGCAGCGTAGAAGGGGGCCCCACCGGGGAGCTGTTTTTT
TRBD2	TRBV12-3/TRBV12-4	TRBJ2-3	many	CASSLGLAGGSDTQYF	TGTGCCAGCAGTCTTGGACTAGCGGGGGGCTCAGATACGCAGTATTTT
.	TRBV2	TRBJ2-1	many	CASRLWYEQFF	TGTGCCAGCAGACTATGGTATGAGCAGTTCTTC
TRBD1	TRBV7-2	TRBJ2-7	many	CASSTLPPTGASYEQYF	TGTGCCAGCAGCACCCTACCGCCGACAGGGGCCTCCTACGAGCAGTACTTC
.	TRBV29-1	TRBJ2-3	many	CSVDFRGTDTQYF	TGCAGCGTCGACTTCAGGGGCACAGATACGCAGTATTTT
.	TRBV7-3	TRBJ2-3	many	CASSSPLAAGEDGDTQYF	TGTGCCAGCAGCTCTCCCCTGGCAGCAGGGGAAGATGGAGATACGCAGTATTTT
.	TRBV25-1	TRBJ1-1	few	CASSVPGSEAFF	TGTGCCAGCAGTGTACCCGGTTCGGAAGCTTTCTTT
.	TRBV18	TRBJ1-5	many	CASSQTGSLGPHQPQHF	TGTGCCAGCTCCCAGACAGGATCTCTGGGCCCTCATCAGCCCCAGCATTTT
.	TRBV25-1	TRBJ1-1	many	CASSEGVNTEAFF	TGTGCCAGCAGTGAAGGGGTGAACACTGAAGCTTTCTTT
.	TRBV18	TRBJ2-3	many	CASSPDLEGDTQYF	TGTGCCAGCTCACCAGACCTCGAGGGAGATACGCAGTATTTT
.	TRBV6-1	TRBJ2-5	many	CASSDRLALYQETQYF	TGTGCCAGCAGTGATCGTCTAGCTTTGTACCAAGAGACCCAGTACTTC
.	TRBV14	TRBJ2-5	many	CASSKRSKETQYF	TGTGCCAGCAGTAAAAGGTCTAAGGAGACCCAGTACTTC
.	TRBV10-3	TRBJ2-1	many	CAISEGAFRDEQFF	TGTGCCATCAGTGAAGGGGCCTTTAGGGATGAGCAGTTCTTC
TRBD2	TRBV12-3/TRBV12-4	TRBJ2-3	many	CASSFLRGGTDTQYF	TGTGCCAGCAGTTTCTTGCGGGGGGGCACAGATACGCAGTATTTT
.	TRBV29-1	TRBJ2-5	many	CSVLGAMETQYF	TGCAGCGTTTTGGGGGCCATGGAGACCCAGTACTTC
.	TRBV6-5	TRBJ2-2	many	CASSYRGQRGTGELFF	TGTGCCAGCAGTTACCGAGGACAGCGAGGGACCGGGGAGCTGTTTTTT
.	TRBV6-5	TRBJ1-1	many	CASRGAIGEAFF	TGTGCCAGCAGGGGGGCTATTGGTGAAGCTTTCTTT
TRBD2	TRBV7-2	TRBJ2-5	many	CASTPPAGGRETQYF	TGTGCCAGCACCCCTCCGGCGGGGGGGCGGGAGACCCAGTACTTC
.	TRBV20-1	TRBJ1-6	many	CSASVRGSYNSPLHF	TGCAGTGCTAGTGTCAGGGGCTCCTATAATTCACCCCTCCACTTT
TRBD2	TRBV6-2/TRBV6-3	TRBJ2-1	many	CASSFTRTSGPPSYNEQFF	TGTGCCAGCAGTTTCACCCGGACTAGCGGGCCCCCCTCCTACAATGAGCAGTTCTTC
.	TRBV20-1	TRBJ2-5	.	CSARDYGNLETQYF	TGCAGTGCTAGAGATTATGGTAACTTGGAGACCCAGTACTTC
.	TRBV29-1	TRBJ2-5	many	CSMCRRLTGPKETQYF	TGCAGCATGTGCCGTCGGCTCACAGGTCCAAAAGAGACCCAGTACTTC
.	TRBV4-2	TRBJ2-3	.	CASGLGLRTDTQYF	TGTGCCAGCGGCCTCGGGCTCCGCACAGATACGCAGTATTTT
.	TRBV15	TRBJ1-2	many	CATRDTYGYTF	TGTGCCACCAGGGACACCTATGGCTACACCTTC
.	TRBV12-3/TRBV12-4	TRBJ1-6	many	CASSPPRSPGVRTSPLHF	TGTGCCAGCAGTCCTCCACGTAGCCCCGGGGTTAGGACTTCACCCCTCCACTTT
TRBD1	TRBV6-5	TRBJ2-5	.	CASSYSQYGDRKETQYF	TGTGCCAGCAGTTACTCACAGTACGGGGACAGGAAAGAGACCCAGTACTTC
.	TRBV25-1	TRBJ1-1	.	CASILTGNTEAFF	TGTGCCAGCATCCTGACAGGGAACACTGAAGCTTTCTTT
TRBD2	TRBV6-6	TRBJ2-5	many	CASSSGGGGTQYF	TGTGCCAGCAGTAGCGGGGGTGGAGGGACCCAGTACTTC
.	TRBV5-1	TRBJ2-2	many	CASSLGHRVNTGELFF	TGCGCCAGCAGCTTGGGTCACAGGGTGAACACCGGGGAGCTGTTTTTT
.	TRBV30	TRBJ2-3	few	CAWSVAGWRDTQYF	TGTGCCTGGAGTGTGGCAGGCTGGCGGGATACGCAGTATTTT
TRBD1	TRBV3-1	TRBJ2-1	many	CASSQGQGSYNEQFF	TGTGCCAGCAGCCAGGGACAGGGGTCCTACAATGAGCAGTTCTTC
.	TRBV28	TRBJ2-1	many	CASTGVYEQFF	TGTGCCAGCACGGGGGTCTATGAGCAGTTCTTC
TRBD2	TRBV12-3/TRBV12-4	TRBJ2-1	many	CASSGGLAGANEQFF	TGTGCCAGCAGTGGGGGACTAGCGGGGGCCAATGAGCAGTTCTTC
TRBD2	TRBV20-1	TRBJ2-1	many	CSALLAGSYNEQFF	TGCAGTGCCCTGCTAGCGGGGTCATACAATGAGCAGTTCTTC
.	TRBV29-1	TRBJ1-5	many	CSVARESNQPQHF	TGCAGCGTTGCAAGGGAGAGCAATCAGCCCCAGCATTTT
TRBD1	TRBV5-1	TRBJ2-5	many	CASRPGQQDTQYF	TGCGCCAGCCGTCCGGGACAGCAAGATACCCAGTACTTC
TRBD1	TRBV7-9	TRBJ1-2	many	CASSTTGGNYGYTF	TGTGCCAGCAGCACCACAGGGGGGAACTATGGCTACACCTTC
TRBD2	TRBV7-6	TRBJ2-1	many	CASSSYGGGYNEQFF	TGTGCCAGCAGCTCTTATGGGGGGGGCTACAATGAGCAGTTCTTC
.	TRBV7-9	TRBJ1-5	many	CASSLSGVQPQHF	TGTGCCAGCAGCTTGTCAGGGGTTCAGCCCCAGCATTTT
.	TRBV5-1	TRBJ1-2	many	CASSLAPTGGGDGYTF	TGCGCCAGCAGCTTGGCCCCGACCGGGGGAGGGGACGGCTACACCTTC
TRBD1	TRBV10-3	TRBJ2-5	many	CAISEAGTGEETQYF	TGTGCCATCAGTGAGGCCGGGACAGGGGAAGAGACCCAGTACTTC
.	TRBV27	TRBJ1-1	many	CASSLKSRALNTEAFF	TGTGCCAGCAGTTTAAAGAGTCGGGCTTTGAACACTGAAGCTTTCTTT
.	TRBV7-2	TRBJ1-1	many	CASSTTGENTEAFF	TGTGCCAGCAGCACGACAGGAGAGAACACTGAAGCTTTCTTT
.	TRBV27	TRBJ1-5	many	CASSLGGSNQPQHF	TGTGCCAGCAGTTTAGGGGGATCAAACCAGCCCCAGCATTTT
TRBD1	TRBV7-9	TRBJ1-4	many	CASSPTGGFNEKLFF	TGTGCCAGCAGCCCCACAGGGGGATTTAATGAAAAACTGTTTTTT
.	TRBV7-6	TRBJ2-1	many	CASSFHPTYNEQFF	TGTGCCAGCAGCTTCCACCCTACTTACAATGAGCAGTTCTTC
TRBD2	TRBV20-1	TRBJ2-2	many	CSAREGGSTGELFF	TGCAGTGCCAGGGAGGGCGGGAGCACCGGGGAGCTGTTTTTT
.	TRBV29-1	TRBJ2-5	many	CSVAWDVTQYF	TGCAGCGTTGCTTGGGATGTGACCCAGTACTTC
.	TRBV7-9	TRBJ2-5	many	CASSLGLRQETQYF	TGTGCCAGCAGCTTAGGTTTACGGCAAGAGACCCAGTACTTC
TRBD1	TRBV29-1	TRBJ1-4	many	CSVELGTAKLFF	TGCAGCGTTGAACTAGGGACAGCAAAACTGTTTTTT
TRBD1	TRBV19	TRBJ1-5	many	CASSLYRGGNQPQHF	TGTGCCAGTAGCCTGTACAGGGGAGGCAATCAGCCCCAGCATTTT
.	TRBV7-9	TRBJ2-3	many	CASRHKVLGDTQYF	TGTGCCAGCAGGCACAAGGTCTTAGGTGATACGCAGTATTTT
.	TRBV6-1	TRBJ2-7	many	CASSERGDSSYEQYF	TGTGCCAGCAGTGAAAGGGGGGACAGCTCCTACGAGCAGTACTTC
TRBD2	TRBV12-3/TRBV12-4	TRBJ2-1	many	CATRGGRYNEQFF	TGTGCCACCCGGGGGGGGAGGTACAATGAGCAGTTCTTC
.	TRBV11-2	TRBJ1-6	many	CASRLRGGSYNSPLHF	TGTGCCAGCAGACTAAGGGGGGGGTCGTATAATTCACCCCTCCACTTT
TRBD1	TRBV25-1	TRBJ2-1	many	CASSPDRGYNEQFF	TGTGCCAGCAGTCCCGACAGGGGGTACAATGAGCAGTTCTTC